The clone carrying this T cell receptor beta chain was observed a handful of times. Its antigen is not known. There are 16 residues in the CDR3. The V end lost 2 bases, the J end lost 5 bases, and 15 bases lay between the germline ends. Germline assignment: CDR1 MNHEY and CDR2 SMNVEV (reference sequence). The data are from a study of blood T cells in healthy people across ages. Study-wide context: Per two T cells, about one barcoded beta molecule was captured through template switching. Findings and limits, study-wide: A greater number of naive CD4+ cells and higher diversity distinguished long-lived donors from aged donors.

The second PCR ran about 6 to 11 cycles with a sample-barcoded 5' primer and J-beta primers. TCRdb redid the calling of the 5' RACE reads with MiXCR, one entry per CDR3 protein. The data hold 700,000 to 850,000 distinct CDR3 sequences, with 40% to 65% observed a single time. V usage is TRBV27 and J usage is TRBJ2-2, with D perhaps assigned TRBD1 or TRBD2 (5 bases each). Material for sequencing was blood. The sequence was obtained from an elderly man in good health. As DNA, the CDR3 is TGTGCCAGCAGTTTAGTTGGGGGAGAGGGGACCGGGGAGCTGTTTTTT. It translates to CASSLVGGEGTGELFF.